This TCR beta chain was identified during a study of cytotoxic CD8 clonotypes in ibrutinib-treated CLL (dated by TCRdb to the early 2020s). Describing the broader study: The cohort had ten to twelve relapsed/refractory and approximately 15 treatment-naive patients; about 17 were IGHV unmutated. Responses were partial in roughly 25 patients and complete in 2; after median around 65 months follow-up, about 15 stayed in remission and about twelve progressed. The response samples were drawn at a median of roughly twelve months into treatment, with a range of about 6 to 40 months. On average, each sample had 255,043 productive templates and almost 95,000 productive rearrangements. Of the approximately 91 people in the trial, about two dozen had longitudinal samples available. Cryopreserved peripheral blood mononuclear cells were obtained before treatment, at response, and at either sustained remission or disease progression. Every sample from remission and from progressive disease was obtained while the patients were still on ibrutinib. Beyond this particular receptor, the publication reports: At baseline, clonality was higher than in age-matched healthy donors and showed a strong correlation with circulating CD8+ T-cell counts. An increase in clonality was observed at ibrutinib response, with clonality remaining stable during sustained remission and falling back toward baseline at progression. Public clonotypes were rare and either shrank or stayed stable during treatment, and the rise in clonality at ibrutinib response reflected expansion of private clonotypes. Sustained-remission and progressing patients did not have matched sampling times, and lymph node repertoires were not examined.

The sample's time point, from its label and the paper: progressive disease on ibrutinib. For TCR beta library preparation, roughly 2.2 micrograms of genomic DNA were isolated from cryopreserved PBMCs. Longitudinal blood samples from CLL patients on ibrutinib monotherapy underwent high-throughput TCR beta sequencing. Patients were enrolled in a phase 2 open-label single-center ibrutinib monotherapy trial. Concerning this clone itself: Its antigen target is currently unknown. Within one base of it there is no much larger clone, and no base qualities were kept.

Via the germline V gene, CDR1 is MDHEN and CDR2 SYDVKM. The CDR3 runs 11 residues from the cysteine to the phenylalanine. The entry retains the CDR3 DNA only, 33 bases that are in frame from base 1. The trim is 8 bases for V and 4 bases for J, with a gap of 9 bases between the germline ends. A MiSeq instrument was used for deep resolution sequencing, which targeted depths ranging from 1 in 1 million up to 1 in 200,000 T cells, with coverage averaging 10x for each clonotype. The immunoSEQ hsTCRB Kit was used to generate the TCR beta libraries. Processing in the source paper ran as follows. Data were analyzed with ImmunoSEQ Data Assistant and ImmunoSEQ Analyzer, with V, D and J genes assigned per IMGT definitions. Clonality, which ranges from 0 to 1, was calculated as one minus the normalized Shannon entropy of productive rearrangement frequencies. Public clonotype analysis was restricted to overrepresented clonotypes comprising at least 0.05% of each patient's repertoire. Repertoires from about a dozen age-matched healthy donors in immuneACCESS were used as clonality controls. Drawn from immuneACCESS, this table holds only the in-frame rearrangements with V and J called that TCRdb kept. Clones are partly lost; checked studies trace under half to an unresolved V gene and leave the rest unexplained. The V and J calls and clone size are taken from that table; D and trimming were inferred from the DNA. The sample has about 300,000 clones on record, roughly four fifths of them singletons. The ten largest clones add up to about 5.3% of the sample.

The specimen comprised PBMCs, sampled at disease progression, from a patient treated with ibrutinib. The TCR originated in a human donor with chronic lymphocytic leukemia. Recombination joined TRBV28 with TRBJ2-7, and perhaps TRBD1 as D gene, on 5 matching bases. The bases read TGTGCCAGCGGAACAGGTTACGAGCAGTACTTC. It specifies CASGTGYEQYF.